The entry below describes one T cell receptor beta chain. Its antigen remains unknown. Sequencing was performed with immunoSEQ multiplex PCR; in TCRdb, only in-frame clones are kept and a portion is missing. In the table there are about 62,000 clones, 70% to 85% of which are singletons. Per the germline V gene, CDR1 is SEHNR and CDR2 is FQNEAQ (reference sequence). The CDR3 spans 13 residues. Trimming pared 1 base from V and 10 bases from J, leaving 10 bases between. Participants had chemo-refractory metastatic non-small-cell lung cancer and were treated with focal radiation plus ipilimumab CTLA-4 blockade. This specimen comes from a study of radiotherapy plus CTLA-4 blockade in lung cancer. Study-level background: Patients showed objective responses in about 18% of cases and disease control in 30% to 40%.

General study results and limits: Tumor-derived TCR clones expanded in blood after radiotherapy plus ipilimumab. Early clonal dynamics of blood T cells, together with interferon-beta, were reported as the best response predictor.

J is TRBJ1-4 and V is TRBV7-9; the D is unclear. The source of this sequence is a human donor with non-small cell lung cancer who had a complete response to radiotherapy plus ipilimumab. Sequencing was performed on peripheral blood, taken from a patient treated with radiotherapy plus ipilimumab. CDR3 sequence: CASSLEASGKLFF. CDR3 nucleotide sequence: TGTGCCAGCAGCTTAGAGGCGAGCGGAAAACTGTTTTTT.